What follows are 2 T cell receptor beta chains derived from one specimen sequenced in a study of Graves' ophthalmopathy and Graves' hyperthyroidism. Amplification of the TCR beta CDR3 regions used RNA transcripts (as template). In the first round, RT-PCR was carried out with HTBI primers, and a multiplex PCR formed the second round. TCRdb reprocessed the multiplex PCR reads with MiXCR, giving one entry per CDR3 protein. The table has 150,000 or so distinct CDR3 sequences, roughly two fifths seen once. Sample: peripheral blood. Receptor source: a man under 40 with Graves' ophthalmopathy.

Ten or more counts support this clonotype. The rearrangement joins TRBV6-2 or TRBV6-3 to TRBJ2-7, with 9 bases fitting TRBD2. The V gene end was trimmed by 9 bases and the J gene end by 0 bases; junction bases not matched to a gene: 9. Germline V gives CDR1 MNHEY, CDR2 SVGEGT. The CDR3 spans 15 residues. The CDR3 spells CASSRLAATSYEQYF. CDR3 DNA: TGTGCCAGTTCTCGACTAGCGGCTACCTCCTACGAGCAGTACTTC.

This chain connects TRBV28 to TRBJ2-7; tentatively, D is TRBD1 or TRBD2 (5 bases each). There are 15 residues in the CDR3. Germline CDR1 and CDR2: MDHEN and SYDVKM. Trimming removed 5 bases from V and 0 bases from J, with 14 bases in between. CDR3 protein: CASSDRGRASYEQYF. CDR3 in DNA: TGTGCCAGCAGTGACCGGGGCAGGGCCTCCTACGAGCAGTACTTC.